This record looks at one TCR beta chain sequence and its context. Its antigen remains undetermined. No much larger clone is present one base from it, and per-base qualities are unavailable. These data belong to a study of shared clonotypes between healthy human individuals (dated by TCRdb to 2020 to 2021). In terms of the full investigation: The cohort comprised a couple of women and a few men aged 18 to 49 years. To increase sequencing depth and limit assay-specific biases, TCR repertoire library preparation and sequencing were carried out by different laboratories using diverse techniques. The study deeply sequenced blood TCR repertoires of several healthy adults to estimate repertoire size and the extent of clonotype sharing between individuals. Leukapheresis yielded between about 0.85 and 10 billion PBMCs per donor. For each donor, three plates each were used for CD4 naive and CD4 memory, two plates were used for CD8 naive, and one plate was used for CD8 memory.

CDR3 length: 15 amino acids, cysteine to phenylalanine. Left in the record is the CDR3 DNA by itself, 45 bases read in frame from the first base. V gives up 5 bases and J gives up 1 base, and the segment between their germline ends measures 12 bases. According to the germline V gene (reference sequence), CDR1 reads SEHNR and CDR2 reads FQNEAQ. The donors were healthy, HIV-negative adults who had no recently reported acute infections or vaccinations. Every donor was a Caucasian adult residing in Nashville, Tennessee, USA. CD4+ T cells were enriched by magnetic negative selection; naive cells were then positively selected on CD45RA, and the negative fraction formed the memory subset. Blood was collected by leukapheresis, and PBMCs were isolated by Ficoll-Histopaque density gradient centrifugation and then cryopreserved in liquid nitrogen vapor phase. Analytical flow cytometry was used to check the purity and quantity of each magnetically sorted T cell population. Genomic DNA was isolated from each sorted fraction and quantified by UV absorbance on a Nanodrop 2000c.

Using the deep immunoSEQ assay, multiplex PCR amplified TCR CDR3 regions from genomic DNA. Extracted genomic DNA from each cell subset was spread evenly across all wells of several immunoSEQ 96-well plates, with each plate serving as a replicate. For sorted subsets, roughly 200 ng of genomic DNA, equivalent to 25,000 to 30,000 T cell genomes, went into each replicate PCR. Purified libraries were quantified with a Qubit 3.0 fluorometer, sized on a Bioanalyzer 2100, and re-quantified with the KAPA Library Quantification kit. A separate single-read 150-cycle Illumina NextSeq 550 flow cell was used to sequence each immunoSEQ 96-well plate. In the source study's methods: Because the immunoSEQ output held only junctional sequences and lacked quality scores, the filtering could not match the filtering applied to full-length reads. To assign V/J genes and CDR3, sequences were annotated against IMGT germline references using PyIR, a Python wrapper for IgBLAST v1.9. Reads were removed for weak V/J assignments (E-value above 1e-6), missing CDR3, stop codons, out-of-frame junctions, or ambiguous translated residues. V3J clonotypes were defined as sequences sharing an identical inferred V gene, J gene, and CDR3 amino acid sequence. Percentage overlap between repertoires was calculated by dividing the number of shared unique clonotypes by the size of the smaller repertoire. Three approaches were used to assess repertoire richness: RTK rarefaction, the Chao1 estimator, and Recon v2.1 estimates of unobserved clonotypes. Generation probabilities for all TCRbeta clonotypes obtained by the gDNA method from a few donors were computed using OLGA. TCRdb's version of the immuneACCESS table is confined to in-frame rearrangements and falls short of the full clone set. An unresolved V gene accounts for under half of the shortfall where checked; the remainder is of unknown origin. V and J calls and clone size are copied from that table; D and trimming were computed from the DNA. Within this sample are over a million clones, with less than 99% of them counted one time only. Approximately 0.4% of the sample lies in the top ten.

Overall results and qualifications from the work: Estimated clonotype richness was generally larger for naive than for memory subsets. Because the study included a small number of donors, the genetic and exposure-history diversity represented was limited. Sampling was restricted to blood, and TCR repertoires in tissue are likely to differ from TCR repertoires in blood. About 5% of naive CD4, around 3.5% of naive CD8, roughly 2.5% of memory CD4, and about 0.4% of memory CD8 clonotypes were shared across a few donors. Even with the large sequencing depth, rarefaction of the sorted-subset datasets indicated that sequencing was incomplete. Clonotypes shared by all four sorted-subset donors showed higher generation probabilities than non-shared clonotypes. Based on pairwise subsampling, the degree of clonotype sharing among donors was expected to be affected by sequencing depth.

The receptor's source is a man in his thirties or forties in good health. Rearrangement joined TRBV7-9 to TRBJ2-1; a confident D gene designation cannot be given. The sample taken for sequencing was naive CD4+ T cells sorted from blood. Read against the paper, the sample's cell subset or site label means: CD45RA+ positively selected. At the DNA level, the sequence is TGTGCCAGCAGCAAGACCCTTCAATCCTACAATGAGCAGTTCTTC. The encoded protein is CASSKTLQSYNEQFF.